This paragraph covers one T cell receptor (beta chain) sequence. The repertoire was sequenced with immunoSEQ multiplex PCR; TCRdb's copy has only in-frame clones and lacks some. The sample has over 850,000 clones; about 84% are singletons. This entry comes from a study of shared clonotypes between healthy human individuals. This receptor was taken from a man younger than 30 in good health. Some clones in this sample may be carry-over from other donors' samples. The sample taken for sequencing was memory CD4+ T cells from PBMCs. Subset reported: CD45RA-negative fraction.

CDR3 nucleotides: TGTGCCACCATGGACGGTCAACGGAGCTATGGCTACACCTTC. Its protein product is CATMDGQRSYGYTF. V and J are TRBV27 and TRBJ1-2, with no clear D. The CDR3 is 14 amino acids. Trimming pared 10 bases from V and 4 bases from J, leaving 19 bases between. Germline lookup yields CDR1 MNHEY and CDR2 SMNVEV (reference sequence).